The 30 T cell receptor beta chains listed next were all sequenced from one sample in a study of T cell repertoires in cytomegalovirus infection. Each CDR3 protein is one row after TCRdb ran MiXCR on the reads. The sample carries about 310,000 distinct CDR3 sequences, 20% to 25% recorded once. For these TCRs, the target antigens are not known. The source was cultured PBMCs, collected from culture after CMV antigen stimulation. The receptors come from a human donor in good health (CMV status not recorded). Some clones in this sample may be carry-over from other donors' samples.

The chain links TRBV10-3 to TRBJ2-5; TRBD2 aligns across 15 bases. The germline V gene encodes CDR1 ENHRY and CDR2 SYGVKD. The CDR3 totals 14 residues. The V segment lost 10 bases and the J segment 5 bases; nucleotides outside the gene matches: 5. CDR3 nucleotides: TGTGCCACCGCCGGGACTAGCGGGAGGGAGACCCAGTACTTC. Amino acid sequence: CATAGTSGRETQYF.

This clonotype has a count of ten or more. J is TRBJ2-1 and V is TRBV7-8, with TRBD2 matching 8 bases. The germline V gene has CDR1 SGHVS and CDR2 FQNEAQ. J lost 5 bases, V lost 2 bases, and 8 bases had no gene match. The CDR3 consists of 16 residues. The CDR3 DNA is TGTGCCAGCAGCTTATGGCCGGGAGGGCCGCACAATGAGCAGTTCTTC. It codes for CASSLWPGGPHNEQFF.

The chain links TRBV6-5 to TRBJ1-2; possible D gene TRBD1, 5 bases. CDR1 is MNHEY, CDR2 SVGAGI, per germline. CDR3 size: 12 residues. Trimming pared 10 bases from V and 5 bases from J, leaving 14 bases between. CDR3 coding DNA: TGTGCCACCCATCACGGGGGATATGGCTACACCTTC. This translates into CATHHGGYGYTF.

This chain links TRBV4-1 with TRBJ2-7, with D perhaps TRBD2 (6 bases). V dropped 4 bases and J dropped 2 bases, with 21 bases sitting between them. The germline V gene encodes CDR1 MGHRA and CDR2 YSYEKL. The CDR3 totals 17 residues. The CDR3 here is CASSPGTVTGVAYEQYV. CDR3 nucleotide sequence: TGCGCCAGCAGCCCGGGAACAGTCACGGGAGTAGCCTACGAGCAGTACGTC.

This clonotype was recorded at least ten times. This chain joins TRBV19 and TRBJ1-5; a possible D gene is TRBD1 (5 bases). The germline V gene encodes CDR1 LNHDA and CDR2 SQIVND (reference sequence). This CDR3 contains 13 residues. Trimming removed 5 bases from V and 3 bases from J, with 8 bases in between. CDR3 DNA sequence: TGTGCCAGTAGTCAGGGAATCAATCAGCCCCAGCATTTT. Translated, it gives CASSQGINQPQHF. Variable domain in full (rest from reference TRBV19 and TRBJ1-5): DGGITQSPKYLFRKEGQNVTLSCEQNLNHDAMYWYRQDPGQGLRLIYYSQIVNDFQKGDIAEGYSVSREKKESFPLTVTSAQKNPTAFYLCASSQGINQPQHFGDGTRLSIL.

This clonotype was observed at least ten times. CDR3 region: CASSETGREETQYF. CDR3 in DNA: TGCGCCAGCAGTGAGACAGGGAGGGAAGAGACCCAGTACTTC. This chain joins TRBV10-1 and TRBJ2-5; TRBD2 might be the D (7 bases). V lost 2 bases and J lost 3, with 10 bases in between. CDR1 is WNHNN, CDR2 SYGVQD, per germline (reference sequence). The CDR3 spans 14 residues.

V gene TRBV20-1 combines with J gene TRBJ1-5, with TRBD1 as a possible D gene (5 bases). This CDR3 spans 13 amino acids. Germline V gives CDR1 DFQATT, CDR2 SNEGSKA (reference sequence). V was trimmed by 6 bases and J by 8 bases, leaving 17 bases between them. Here the CDR3 DNA reads TGCAGTGCCATGACAGTTGGCAAGGAGCCCCAGCATTTT. Translated, it gives CSAMTVGKEPQHF.

This clonotype was found many times. The DNA for the CDR3 is TGTGCCAGCAGCTTAGTACAGGGGGGGAATCAGCCCCAGCATTTT. Its protein product is CASSLVQGGNQPQHF. The chain is built from TRBV7-2 and TRBJ1-5; 8 nucleotides align to TRBD1. The CDR3 loop spans 15 amino acids. Per germline, CDR1 SGHTA and CDR2 FQGNSA. The V segment lost 1 base and the J segment 4 bases; nucleotides outside the gene matches: 3.

This clonotype was seen at least ten times. J is TRBJ1-4 and V is TRBV7-2, with D possibly TRBD1 on 5 matching bases. V was pared by 0 bases and J by 7 bases, with 15 bases between. The CDR3 spans 16 residues. Germline assignment: CDR1 SGHTA and CDR2 FQGNSA. CDR3 sequence: CASSLASSGPSEKLFF. The CDR3 DNA sequence: TGTGCCAGCAGCTTAGCGTCGTCAGGGCCAAGTGAAAAACTGTTTTTT.

This clonotype has just one count. The rearrangement uses TRBV20-1 and TRBJ1-4; 9 bases map to TRBD1. The CDR3 length is 18 residues. Looked up from germline, CDR1 is DFQATT and CDR2 is SNEGSKA (reference sequence). Trimming cost V 1 base and J 0 bases; bases outside gene matches: 9. This chain's CDR3 is CSARVGTGLTSTNEKLFF. CDR3 coding DNA: TGCAGTGCTAGAGTTGGGACAGGGTTAACATCAACTAATGAAAAACTGTTTTTT.

A few counts support this clonotype. CDR3 loop: CASSYSTPGLGQPQHF. DNA for the CDR3: TGTGCCAGCAGTTACTCTACACCGGGACTCGGTCAGCCCCAGCATTTT. The V call is TRBV6-6, the J call TRBJ1-5, with D possibly matching TRBD1 (5 bases). Trimming shortened V by 0 bases and J by 6 bases, and 15 bases separated the two germline ends. Germline CDR1 is MNHNY and CDR2 is SVGAGI (reference sequence). The CDR3 runs to 16 residues.

This clonotype is large within its sample. This chain connects TRBV7-2 to TRBJ2-2, with unresolved D. In germline, CDR1 is SGHTA, CDR2 FQGNSA. V was trimmed by 5 bases and J by 1 base, leaving 14 bases between them. This CDR3 region has 16 residues. CDR3: CASSRSSVKNTGELFF. The DNA for the CDR3 is TGTGCCAGCAGCCGCAGCTCAGTCAAGAACACCGGGGAGCTGTTTTTT.

V and J are TRBV2 and TRBJ2-1; D not resolved. CDR3 length: 10 residues. Trimming pared 6 bases from V and 9 bases from J, leaving 6 bases between. Germline assignment: CDR1 SNHLY and CDR2 FYNNEI. CDR3 bases: TGTGCCAGCAGGAAGAGTGAGCAGTTCTTC. This gives the protein CASRKSEQFF.

The chain recombines TRBV6-2 or TRBV6-3 with TRBJ2-2; 12 nucleotides line up with TRBD2. V lost 2 bases to trimming and J lost 5 bases; unmatched junction nucleotides: 6. The germline V gene encodes CDR1 MNHEY and CDR2 SVGEGT. This CDR3 has 17 amino acids. The CDR3 DNA sequence: TGTGCCAGCAGTTACCTAGCGGGAGGGCCACGAACCGGGGAGCTGTTTTTT. It translates to CASSYLAGGPRTGELFF.

This chain joins TRBV12-3 or TRBV12-4 and TRBJ2-7, with TRBD1 identical over 10 bases. The ends lost 3 bases at V and 0 bases at J; junction bases unmatched: 8. CDR3 length: 17 residues. The CDR3 sequence is CASSFAGTGAHSYEQYV. The CDR3 nucleotides are TGTGCCAGCAGTTTTGCCGGGACAGGGGCCCACTCCTACGAGCAGTACGTC.

V gene TRBV6-2 or TRBV6-3 combines with J gene TRBJ2-3; 14 bases are a match to TRBD2. V lost 10 bases to trimming and J lost 4 bases; unmatched junction nucleotides: 10. The CDR3 contains 16 residues. Germline CDR1 reads MNHEY; CDR2 reads SVGEGT. The CDR3 region has the DNA TGTGCCACCAGACTAGCGGGAGGGCAGGTCGCAGATACGCAGTATTTT. It codes for CATRLAGGQVADTQYF.

The V call is TRBV2, the J call TRBJ1-2, with TRBD1 identical over 7 bases. Germline trimming cut 3 bases from V and 8 bases from J; bases unmatched to any gene: 9. Germline V lookup: CDR1 SNHLY, CDR2 FYNNEI. This CDR3 is built from 14 residues. The CDR3 here is CASSEQQGNGGYTF. In nucleotides, the CDR3 is TGTGCCAGCAGTGAGCAACAGGGGAATGGAGGCTACACCTTC.

This clonotype was observed a few times. This rearrangement joins TRBV29-1 to TRBJ2-7; unclear D gene. Germline CDR1 and CDR2: SQVTM and ANQGSEA. CDR3 length equals 13 residues. V lost 1 base and J lost 3, with 10 bases in between. The CDR3 sequence: CSVEGAFNYEQYF. Here the CDR3 DNA reads TGCAGCGTTGAAGGGGCGTTTAACTACGAGCAGTACTTC.

This clonotype was counted a single time. The V and J genes are TRBV19 and TRBJ2-6, with D maybe TRBD2 (5 bases). The CDR3 is 17 residues long. Germline CDR1 is LNHDA and CDR2 is SQIVND (reference sequence). V was cut by 2 bases and J by 0 bases, with 11 bases left in between. The CDR3, as DNA: TGTGCCAGTAGTATAATCGGAGGTCTCTCTGGGGCCAACGTCCTGACTTTC. This gives the protein CASSIIGGLSGANVLTF.

This clonotype appeared a few times. The chain uses TRBV6-5 and TRBJ2-3, with D hard to call. The V gene's germline CDR1 is MNHEY and CDR2 SVGAGI. The CDR3 spans 15 residues. V lost 2 bases to trimming and J lost 6 bases, with 15 bases between them. The CDR3 protein is CASSYGDSLGDTQYF. CDR3 nucleotide sequence: TGTGCCAGCAGTTACGGCGATTCCCTGGGGGATACGCAGTATTTT.

This clonotype was counted at least ten times. The chain employs TRBV12-3 or TRBV12-4 and TRBJ2-1; 14 bases map to TRBD2. The ends lost 6 bases at V and 3 bases at J; junction bases unmatched: 4. The CDR3 is made up of 16 amino acids. This CDR3 is CASRLGLAGVYNEQFF. The CDR3 DNA is TGTGCCAGCAGACTGGGACTAGCGGGGGTCTACAATGAGCAGTTCTTC.

This clonotype was found a few times. The V call is TRBV7-6, the J call TRBJ1-1, with TRBD1 matching 9 bases. This CDR3 is built from 15 residues. Trimming cost V 5 bases and J 3 bases; bases outside gene matches: 7. Germline values: CDR1 SGHVS, CDR2 FNYEAQ. CDR3 loop: CASSPTDRGDTEAFF. CDR3 coding DNA: TGTGCCAGCAGCCCGACTGACAGGGGGGACACTGAAGCTTTCTTT.

In its sample, this clonotype was seen a few times. This rearrangement joins TRBV15 to TRBJ1-2; TRBD1 matches at 12 bases. Germline assignment: CDR1 LNHNV and CDR2 YYDKDF (reference sequence). CDR3 length: 13 residues. The trim removed 5 bases at V and 8 bases at J, leaving 3 bases unmatched. The CDR3 region is CATSPGTGGGYTF. For the CDR3, the DNA is TGTGCCACCAGCCCAGGGACAGGGGGCGGCTACACCTTC.

This clonotype showed up just a few times. The CDR3: CASSLIGGRALHF. The CDR3 coding sequence is TGTGCCAGCAGCTTAATCGGCGGGAGAGCCCTCCACTTT. This chain links TRBV7-2 with TRBJ1-6; no firm D call. Germline assignment: CDR1 SGHTA and CDR2 FQGNSA. The V and J ends lost 2 bases and 14 bases respectively, with 13 bases between them. This CDR3 has 13 amino acids.

This sequence joins TRBV25-1 and TRBJ1-5, with D unresolved. This CDR3 spans 15 amino acids. Germline V gene lookup returns CDR1 MGHDK and CDR2 SYGVNS. V was cut by 1 base and J by 6 bases, with 13 bases left in between. CDR3 amino acids: CASSESGGFGQPQHF. The CDR3 bases are TGTGCCAGCAGTGAATCGGGTGGCTTCGGTCAGCCCCAGCATTTT.

The CDR3 bases are TGTGCCAGCAGAGACAGACTAGATCAGCCCCAGCATTTT. Amino acid sequence: CASRDRLDQPQHF. The chain employs TRBV6-5 and TRBJ1-5; a possible D gene is TRBD1 (5 bases). Trimming shortened V by 6 bases and J by 5 bases, and 11 bases separated the two germline ends. The CDR3 length is 13 residues. CDR1 is MNHEY and CDR2 is SVGAGI in the germline V gene.

The chain combines TRBV7-3 with TRBJ2-1; D is possibly TRBD2 (6 bases). This CDR3 is 16 amino acids long. CDR1 is SGHTA and CDR2 is FQGTGA in the germline V gene. Trimming cost V 1 base and J 4 bases, with 14 bases left between them. In DNA, the CDR3 is TGTGCCAGCAGCTTAATGCCGGGAGCTGGATACAATGAGCAGTTCTTC. The encoded protein is CASSLMPGAGYNEQFF.

In this sample, this clonotype turned up many times. The rearrangement links TRBV12-3 or TRBV12-4 to TRBJ1-5; D is perhaps TRBD1 (5 bases). V lost 3 bases and J lost 2, with 17 bases in between. This CDR3 has 17 residues. CDR3 in amino acids: CASSFRQSLKGNQPQHF. The CDR3 nucleotides read TGTGCCAGCAGTTTTCGACAGTCCCTCAAGGGCAATCAGCCCCAGCATTTT.

The rearrangement links TRBV12-3 or TRBV12-4 to TRBJ2-7; 9 bases line up with TRBD1. The CDR3 totals 17 residues. V was pared by 1 base and J by 3 bases, with 10 bases of the junction left unmatched. The CDR3 loop reads CASSLGTGTGLGYEQYV. The CDR3 nucleotides read TGTGCCAGCAGTTTAGGGACCGGGACAGGGTTGGGCTACGAGCAGTACGTC.

The chain recombines TRBV4-3 with TRBJ2-1; TRBD2 agrees at 9 bases. Germline assignment: CDR1 LGHNA and CDR2 YSLEER. The CDR3 sequence is 16 residues long. After removal of 0 bases from V and 4 bases from J, the junction contained 4 bases not matched to a gene. The CDR3 coding sequence is TGCGCCAGCAGCCAAGATAGCCTAGCGGGATACAATGAGCAGTTCTTC. Encoded protein: CASSQDSLAGYNEQFF.